This TCR beta chain was observed in a study of blood T cell repertoires in COVID-19. Across the study: Samples representing acute and convalescent COVID-19 were sourced from the United States, Italy and Spain. Sources were T cells, B-cell-depleted T cells, or PBMCs; the material itself was cDNA or gDNA.

Methods used by the authors: Amplification with reference gene primers provided the estimates of nucleated cell counts. Assay used: immunoSEQ multiplex PCR; TCRdb lists only in-frame clones, some missing. Clone size and the V and J calls come from that table; the DNA yielded D and trimming. The repertoire consists of 150,000 to 200,000 clones, with approximately 90% occurring once and the leading ten covering 20% to 25%. Germline V gives CDR1 MNHEY, CDR2 SVGAGI. V was cut by 0 bases and J by 7 bases, with 7 bases left in between. The CDR3 extends over 13 amino acids. The genes are TRBV6-5 and TRBJ1-5; no firm D call. The source material was peripheral blood. The source is a man between 60 and 75 years old with active or convalescent COVID-19. CDR3 region: CASSYSVGQPQHF. The CDR3 DNA is TGTGCCAGCAGTTACTCTGTCGGGCAGCCCCAGCATTTT.